The source of this T cell receptor beta chain is a study of shared clonotypes between healthy human individuals. The study's findings and limits: Incompleteness in sorted-subset sequencing, despite large depth, was shown by rarefaction. The donor pool, a small one, limited the genetic and exposure-history diversity represented.

Points on this clone: What it recognizes is unknown.

Only CD45RO-negative cells positively selected for CCR7 counted as naive CD8 cells, so terminally differentiated effector memory CD45RA+ cells were excluded. The CDR3 spans 15 residues. V trimming: 8 bases; J trimming: 0 bases; junction bases outside the gene matches: 9. CDR1 and CDR2 (germline): SGDLS, YYNGEE. Several immunoSEQ plates received, in even portions, the genomic DNA of each subset. Profiled with immunoSEQ multiplex PCR; TCRdb holds only in-frame clones, not every one. The table lists about 820,000 clones, 92% of them singletons. The sequence was collected from a man in his thirties or forties in good health. The source material was naive CD8+ T cells sorted from blood. The chain recombines TRBV9 with TRBJ2-3; TRBD1 matches at 7 bases. The CDR3 sequence is CASQKWDSSTDTQYF. The CDR3 DNA follows: TGTGCCAGTCAGAAGTGGGACAGTAGCACAGATACGCAGTATTTT.